Listed below are T cell receptor beta chains from one sample, sequenced in a study of cytomegalovirus exposure and HLA in healthy donors. Profiling relied on immunoSEQ multiplex PCR, and the TCRdb table lists in-frame clones only, not all of them. The repertoire holds 100,000 to 120,000 clones, with over 65% as singletons. The sequenced sample consisted of PBMCs. These receptors were obtained from a man aged 40-55 years in good health and CMV-seropositive. CDR3s include the opening cysteine and the closing phenylalanine or tryptophan. The D gene is left open where the match is weak. Some rows have no size entry. The others give once, few or many, or a class for an expanded clone.

J | D | V | size | CDR3 | DNA
TRBJ1-2 | NA | TRBV7-9 | NA | CASSLDAGTGYTF | TGTGCCAGCAGCTTAGATGCGGGCACTGGCTACACCTTC
TRBJ1-2 | NA | TRBV4-2 | NA | CASSQPSAIQVTYGYTF | TGTGCCAGCAGCCAACCAAGCGCCATACAGGTTACTTATGGCTACACCTTC
TRBJ2-3 | TRBD2 | TRBV7-2 | NA | CASSLGLAADTQYF | TGTGCCAGCAGCTTAGGACTAGCAGCAGATACGCAGTATTTT
TRBJ1-2 | NA | TRBV6-6 | NA | CASRASGQHYGYTF | TGTGCCAGCAGGGCGTCAGGCCAACACTATGGCTACACCTTC
TRBJ1-1 | TRBD1 | TRBV7-2 | NA | CASSTPGTGAMNTEAFF | TGTGCCAGCAGCACTCCCGGGACAGGGGCCATGAACACTGAAGCTTTCTTT
TRBJ2-1 | TRBD2 | TRBV10-2 | NA | CATKAGGSYNEQFF | TGCGCCACGAAAGCGGGGGGGTCCTACAATGAGCAGTTCTTC
TRBJ2-1 | TRBD2 | TRBV9 | once | CASSVAGLAGYNEQFF | TGTGCCAGCAGCGTAGCTGGGCTAGCGGGATACAATGAGCAGTTCTTC
TRBJ2-5 | NA | TRBV18 | NA | CASSPVGAFQETQYF | TGTGCCAGCTCACCAGTGGGGGCGTTCCAAGAGACCCAGTACTTC
TRBJ2-3 | NA | TRBV21-1 | NA | CASSGRSAGTSGVTRHTQYF | TGTGCCAGCAGCGGACGAAGCGCCGGGACTAGCGGGGTCACACGCCATACGCAGTATTTT
TRBJ1-5 | TRBD1 | TRBV7-2 | few | CASSLVGTDGNQPQHF | TGTGCCAGCAGCTTAGTCGGGACAGACGGCAATCAGCCCCAGCATTTT
TRBJ2-6 | TRBD1 | TRBV28 | NA | CASSFFGTGSSGANVLTF | TGTGCCAGCAGTTTTTTTGGGACAGGGAGCTCTGGGGCCAACGTCCTGACTTTC
TRBJ1-1 | NA | TRBV4-3 | NA | CASSRDQFFSAFF | TGCGCCAGCAGCCGAGATCAGTTTTTCTCGGCTTTCTTT
TRBJ2-1 | TRBD2 | TRBV6-5 | NA | CASSSAPLAGMTMRVF | TGTGCCAGCAGTTCCGCGCCACTAGCGGGGATGACAATGCGGGTCTTC
TRBJ2-1 | TRBD2 | TRBV7-9 | NA | CASSTRSGLAWNEQFF | TGTGCCAGCAGCACCCGGTCAGGACTAGCGTGGAATGAGCAGTTCTTC
TRBJ1-1 | TRBD1 | TRBV9 | NA | CASSVTPRTGGSTEAFF | TGTGCCAGCAGCGTAACCCCCCGGACAGGGGGGAGCACTGAAGCTTTCTTT
TRBJ1-2 | NA | TRBV7-9 | few | CASSLVGPGYGYTF | TGTGCCAGCAGCTTAGTTGGCCCGGGTTATGGCTACACCTTC
TRBJ2-7 | TRBD2 | TRBV2 | NA | CASSVEAGGSMNEQYF | TGTGCCAGCAGTGTTGAAGCGGGGGGGAGTATGAACGAGCAGTACTTC
TRBJ1-6 | NA | TRBV6-5 | NA | CASSRRLQGNSPLHF | TGTGCCAGCAGTCGCCGATTACAGGGTAATTCACCCCTCCACTTT
TRBJ2-3 | NA | TRBV7-3 | once | CASSLGGASTDTQYF | TGTGCCAGCAGCCTAGGGGGGGCTAGCACAGATACGCAGTATTTT
TRBJ2-5 | TRBD2 | TRBV11-2 | NA | CASSLGLADQETQYF | TGTGCCAGCAGCTTAGGACTAGCGGACCAAGAGACCCAGTACTTC
TRBJ1-1 | NA | TRBV7-8 | NA | CASSLSGANTEAFF | TGTGCCAGCAGCTTATCAGGGGCCAACACTGAAGCTTTCTTT
TRBJ2-1 | NA | TRBV28 | NA | CASSAPRGVPYNEQFF | TGTGCCAGCAGTGCCCCGCGTGGAGTACCTTACAATGAGCAGTTCTTC
TRBJ2-1 | TRBD2 | TRBV18 | NA | CASSPTPGRETGEQFF | TGTGCCAGCTCACCGACACCGGGGAGGGAGACGGGTGAGCAGTTCTTC
TRBJ2-2 | NA | TRBV5-6 | few | CASSFDRTGSAGELFF | TGTGCCAGCAGCTTCGACAGGACGGGAAGCGCCGGGGAGCTGTTTTTT
TRBJ1-2 | NA | TRBV28 | NA | CASSLSSLVRGYTF | TGTGCCAGCAGTTTATCCAGTTTGGTTCGAGGCTACACCTTC
TRBJ1-5 | NA | TRBV6-6 | NA | CASSPQGNQPQHF | TGTGCCAGCAGCCCACAGGGTAATCAGCCCCAGCATTTT
TRBJ1-2 | TRBD1 | TRBV4-3 | few | CASSQDRQGTYGYTF | TGCGCCAGCAGCCAAGATCGACAGGGGACCTATGGCTACACCTTC
TRBJ2-3 | TRBD1 | TRBV7-2 | NA | CASSINRGNTDTQYF | TGTGCCAGCAGCATTAACAGGGGTAACACAGATACGCAGTATTTT
TRBJ1-1 | NA | TRBV5-4 | NA | CASSLMGLEAFF | TGTGCCAGCAGCCTGATGGGACTTGAAGCTTTCTTT